This TCR beta chain was captured by sequencing in a study of cytomegalovirus exposure and HLA in healthy donors. Note on this clone: Its antigen is not known.

Whole-study results and caveats: Earlier analysis found most TCR beta V segments productive about 87% or about 30% of the time. Equally common other TCR beta chains were less clonally expanded than HLA-associated ones, a later analysis found. Sequencing likely generated an artifact that appeared as a cluster of highly shared sequence variants.

The CDR3 is 15 amino acids. Per germline, CDR1 MDHEN and CDR2 SYDVKM. V gave up 6 bases and J gave up 5 bases; unmatched junction bases: 7. Researchers ran the PCR with 60 Vbeta and 13 Jbeta primers. Sequencing used immunoSEQ multiplex PCR; TCRdb keeps in-frame clones, though not all of them. In the table there are roughly 160,000 clones, about three quarters of which are singletons. The chain couples TRBV28 to TRBJ2-2, with 9 bases matching TRBD1. Sequencing input: PBMCs. The receptor's source is a man aged 50-60 years in good health and CMV-seropositive. CDR3 coding DNA: TGTGCCAGCAGAGGGGACAGGGCACGGACCGGGGAGCTGTTTTTT. Residues: CASRGDRARTGELFF.